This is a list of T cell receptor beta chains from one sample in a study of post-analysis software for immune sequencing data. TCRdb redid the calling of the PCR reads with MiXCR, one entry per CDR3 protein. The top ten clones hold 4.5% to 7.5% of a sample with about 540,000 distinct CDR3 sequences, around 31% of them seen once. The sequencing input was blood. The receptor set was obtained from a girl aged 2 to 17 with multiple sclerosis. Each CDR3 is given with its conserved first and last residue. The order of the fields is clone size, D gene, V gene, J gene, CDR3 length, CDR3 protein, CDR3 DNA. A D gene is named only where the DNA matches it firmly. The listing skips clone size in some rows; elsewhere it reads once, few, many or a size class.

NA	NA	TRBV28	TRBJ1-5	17	CASSSPTWGTSNQPQHF	TGTGCCAGCAGTTCCCCCACATGGGGCACCAGCAATCAGCCCCAGCATTTT
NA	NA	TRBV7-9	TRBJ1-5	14	CASSYNRDLDPQHF	TGTGCCAGCAGTTACAACAGGGACCTTGATCCCCAGCATTTT
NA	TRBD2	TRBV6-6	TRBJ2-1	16	CASSYSARGGRYEQFF	TGTGCCAGCAGTTACTCTGCGCGGGGGGGCCGGTATGAGCAGTTCTTC
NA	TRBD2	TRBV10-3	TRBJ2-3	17	CAISGTSGAHSTDTQYF	TGTGCCATCAGTGGGACTAGCGGGGCACATAGCACAGATACGCAGTATTTT
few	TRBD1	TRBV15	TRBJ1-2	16	CATSTNPGQGGYGYTF	TGTGCCACCAGCACTAACCCGGGACAGGGGGGCTATGGCTACACCTTC
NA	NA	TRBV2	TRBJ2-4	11	CASRGSGIQYF	TGTGCCAGCCGAGGCTCAGGGATTCAGTACTTC
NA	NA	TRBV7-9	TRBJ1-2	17	CASSSGPYRDLFGGYTF	TGTGCCAGCAGCTCCGGGCCATACAGGGATCTATTCGGTGGCTACACCTTC
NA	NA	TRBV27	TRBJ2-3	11	CASSRQDTQYF	TGTGCCAGCAGTCGCCAAGATACGCAGTATTTT
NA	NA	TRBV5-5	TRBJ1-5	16	CASSLFDSDSNQPQHF	TGTGCCAGCAGCTTGTTTGACAGCGATTCCAATCAGCCCCAGCATTTT
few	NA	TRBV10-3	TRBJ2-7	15	CAISDEGLGVYEQYF	TGTGCCATCAGTGACGAGGGACTTGGAGTCTACGAGCAGTACTTC
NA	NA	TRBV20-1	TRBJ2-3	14	CSANIPGVPDTQYF	TGCAGTGCTAATATACCCGGGGTTCCAGATACGCAGTATTTT
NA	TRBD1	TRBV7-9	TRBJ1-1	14	CASSLARTGDEAFF	TGTGCCAGCAGCTTAGCCAGGACAGGGGATGAAGCTTTCTTT
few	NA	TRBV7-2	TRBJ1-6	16	CASSLPRGRGRSPLHF	TGTGCCAGCAGCTTACCCCGCGGGAGGGGACGTTCACCCCTCCACTTT
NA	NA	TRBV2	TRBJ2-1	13	CASSWTSYNEQFF	TGTGCCAGCAGTTGGACTTCCTACAATGAGCAGTTCTTC
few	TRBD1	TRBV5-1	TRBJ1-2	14	CASSYGQVSYGYTF	TGCGCCAGCAGCTATGGACAGGTGTCCTATGGCTACACCTTC
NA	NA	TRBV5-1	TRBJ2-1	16	CASQARVQSSYNEQFF	TGCGCCAGTCAGGCACGAGTACAGAGCTCCTACAATGAGCAGTTCTTC
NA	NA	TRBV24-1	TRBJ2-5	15	CATSDFMGTGETQYF	TGTGCCACCAGTGATTTCATGGGGACGGGTGAGACCCAGTACTTC
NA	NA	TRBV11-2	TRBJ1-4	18	CASSLVVRGSGVNEKLFF	TGTGCCAGCAGCTTAGTAGTCCGGGGATCGGGAGTTAATGAAAAACTGTTTTTT
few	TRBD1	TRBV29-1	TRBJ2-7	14	CSVESGQGLYEQYF	TGCAGCGTTGAATCGGGACAGGGGCTCTACGAGCAGTACTTC
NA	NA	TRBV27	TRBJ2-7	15	CASSLRPGPSYEQYF	TGTGCCAGCAGTTTAAGGCCTGGGCCATCCTACGAGCAGTACTTC
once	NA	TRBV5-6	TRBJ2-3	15	CASSPWTVSTDTQYF	TGTGCCAGCAGCCCCTGGACAGTTAGCACAGATACGCAGTATTTT
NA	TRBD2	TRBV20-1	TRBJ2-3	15	CSAATGGDHTDTQYF	TGCAGTGCTGCTACGGGGGGGGACCACACAGATACGCAGTATTTT
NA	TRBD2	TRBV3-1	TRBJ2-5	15	CASSLAESGGGTQYF	TGTGCCAGCAGCCTCGCAGAAAGCGGGGGCGGGACCCAGTACTTC
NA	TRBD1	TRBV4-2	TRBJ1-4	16	CASSQDWEGAGEKLFF	TGTGCCAGCAGCCAAGATTGGGAGGGGGCAGGTGAAAAACTGTTTTTT
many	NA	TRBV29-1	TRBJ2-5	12	CSVEQAQETQYF	TGCAGCGTTGAACAGGCCCAAGAGACCCAGTACTTC
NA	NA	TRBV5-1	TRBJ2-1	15	CASRGQTRSYNEQFF	TGCGCCAGCAGAGGACAGACCCGATCCTACAATGAGCAGTTCTTC
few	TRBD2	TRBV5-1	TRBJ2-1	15	CASSLEIAGDNEQFF	TGCGCCAGCAGCTTGGAAATAGCGGGGGACAATGAGCAGTTCTTC
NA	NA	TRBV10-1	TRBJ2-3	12	CASSEYSDTQYF	TGCGCCAGCAGTGAGTACTCCGATACGCAGTATTTT
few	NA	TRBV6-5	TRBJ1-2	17	CASSYSSLGGASYGYTF	TGTGCCAGCAGTTACTCGAGCCTGGGGGGAGCCAGCTATGGCTACACCTTC
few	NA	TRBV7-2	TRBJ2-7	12	CASSADLSEQYF	TGTGCCAGCAGCGCGGACCTGTCCGAGCAGTACTTC
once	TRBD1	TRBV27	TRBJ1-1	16	CASSKSGTGAMGEAFF	TGTGCCAGCAGTAAATCCGGGACAGGGGCTATGGGTGAAGCTTTCTTT
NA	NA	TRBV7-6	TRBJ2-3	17	CAGSLPLGVPDPDTQYF	TGTGCCGGCAGCCTACCACTTGGGGTCCCCGACCCAGATACGCAGTATTTT
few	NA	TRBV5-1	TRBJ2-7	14	CASSLVGIHYEQYF	TGCGCCAGCAGCTTGGTAGGGATCCACTACGAGCAGTACTTC
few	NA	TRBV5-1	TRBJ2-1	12	CASLDTYNEQFF	TGCGCCAGCCTAGACACCTACAATGAGCAGTTCTTC
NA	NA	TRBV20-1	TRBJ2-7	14	CSASRGPSTYEQYF	TGCAGTGCTAGTCGCGGGCCTTCGACCTACGAGCAGTACTTC
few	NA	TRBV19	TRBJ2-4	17	CASSIVPNRVAKNIQYF	TGTGCCAGTAGTATAGTCCCCAATCGAGTAGCCAAAAACATTCAGTACTTC
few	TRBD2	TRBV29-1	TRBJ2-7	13	CSVLAGGLGEQYF	TGCAGCGTACTAGCGGGGGGGCTCGGCGAGCAGTACTTC
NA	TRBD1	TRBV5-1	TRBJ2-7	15	CASSLFRDRVAEQYF	TGCGCCAGCAGCTTGTTTCGGGACAGGGTTGCCGAGCAGTACTTC
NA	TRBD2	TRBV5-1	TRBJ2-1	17	CASSLAVGLAPLDEQFF	TGCGCCAGCAGCTTGGCCGTGGGACTAGCGCCTTTGGATGAGCAGTTCTTC
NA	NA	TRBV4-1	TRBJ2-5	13	CASSQLVRETQYF	TGCGCCAGCAGCCAATTAGTCCGGGAGACCCAGTACTTC